Listed below are T cell receptor beta chains from one sample, sequenced in a study of blood T cell repertoires in COVID-19. Clones were read by immunoSEQ multiplex PCR, and TCRdb kept only the in-frame ones, dropping some. The table records roughly 180,000 clones, roughly 85% of them present only once. Sequenced material: peripheral blood. The receptor set was obtained from a man aged 55-75 years with acute or convalescent COVID-19. The CDR3 runs from the conserved cysteine through the conserved F or W. Fields, in order: clone size, V gene, J gene, D gene, CDR3 protein, CDR3 DNA. The D gene is left open where the match is weak. The size of a clone is reported for some rows only, either as once, few or many, or as a class for expanded clones.

>NA|TRBV5-1|TRBJ2-7|TRBD1
CASSLITGTGQYEQYF
TGCGCCAGCAGCTTGATAACCGGGACAGGCCAGTACGAGCAGTACTTC
>NA|TRBV7-8|TRBJ2-2|NA
CASSLEQVNTGELFF
TGTGCCAGCAGCTTAGAACAGGTGAACACCGGGGAGCTGTTTTTT
>NA|TRBV11-1|TRBJ2-7|NA
CASSEGRQYEQYF
TGTGCCAGCTCGGAGGGCAGACAATACGAGCAGTACTTC
>NA|TRBV18|TRBJ2-3|TRBD1
CASSQGQGATDTQYF
TGTGCCAGCTCACAAGGACAGGGGGCCACAGATACGCAGTATTTT
>NA|TRBV27|TRBJ2-1|TRBD2
CASSPWEGNEQFF
TGTGCCAGCAGCCCTTGGGAGGGCAATGAGCAGTTCTTC
>NA|TRBV10-1|TRBJ2-1|NA
CASSGGRGGPYNEQFF
TGCGCCAGCAGTGGTGGTAGAGGGGGTCCCTACAATGAGCAGTTCTTC
>NA|TRBV10-3|TRBJ2-3|TRBD2
CAISGGRLTSGTTDTQYF
TGTGCCATCAGTGGGGGCCGGTTGACTAGCGGAACCACAGATACGCAGTATTTT
>NA|TRBV6-2/TRBV6-3|TRBJ2-6|TRBD2
CASSRGDSGANVLTF
TGTGCCAGCAGCCGGGGGGACTCTGGGGCCAACGTCCTGACTTTC
>few|TRBV27|TRBJ1-3|NA
CASRGFGEGFGNTIYF
TGTGCCAGCCGGGGGTTTGGGGAGGGGTTTGGAAACACCATATATTTT
>NA|TRBV7-3|TRBJ1-6|NA
CASSSGSPGSPLHF
TGTGCCAGCAGCTCCGGGTCCCCGGGTTCACCCCTCCACTTT
>once|TRBV7-2|TRBJ2-7|NA
CASSLGGTALSYEQYF
TGTGCCAGCAGCTTGGGCGGGACAGCTCTCTCCTACGAGCAGTACTTC
>NA|TRBV28|TRBJ2-5|TRBD1
CASSPQTGQNQETQYF
TGTGCCAGCAGCCCCCAGACAGGGCAAAACCAAGAGACCCAGTACTTC
>once|TRBV28|TRBJ1-1|NA
CASSLRWAFF
TGTGCCAGCAGTTTGCGGTGGGCTTTCTTT
>NA|TRBV27|TRBJ1-2|NA
CASSRGGGGNYGYTF
TGTGCCAGCAGCCGCGGGGGAGGGGGGAACTATGGCTACACCTTC
>once|TRBV6-5|TRBJ2-2|TRBD1
CASSQDRVVTGELFF
TGTGCCAGCAGCCAGGACAGGGTCGTCACCGGGGAGCTGTTTTTT
>NA|TRBV5-5|TRBJ1-4|NA
CASSADSNEKLFF
TGTGCCAGCAGCGCTGACAGCAATGAAAAACTGTTTTTT
>NA|TRBV6-5|TRBJ1-1|NA
CASSYLPGVNTEAFF
TGTGCCAGCAGTTACCTTCCGGGTGTGAACACTGAAGCTTTCTTT
>NA|TRBV27|TRBJ2-1|NA
CASRERGGIYNEQFF
TGTGCCAGCAGAGAAAGGGGGGGGATCTACAATGAGCAGTTCTTC
>once|TRBV27|TRBJ1-1|NA
CASFKGVFAEAFF
TGTGCCAGCTTTAAGGGGGTGTTCGCTGAAGCTTTCTTT
>NA|TRBV28|TRBJ2-3|NA
CASSLPSSTDTQYF
TGTGCCAGCAGCCTACCATCTAGCACAGATACGCAGTATTTT
>NA|TRBV10-1|TRBJ1-1|TRBD1
CASSERLGDRGSAFF
TGCGCCAGCAGTGAAAGGCTAGGAGACAGGGGTTCTGCTTTCTTT
>NA|TRBV30|TRBJ1-2|NA
CAWQDSGYTF
TGTGCCTGGCAGGACTCTGGCTACACCTTC
>once|TRBV28|TRBJ1-2|TRBD1
CASSFRDRGYYGYTF
TGTGCCAGCAGTTTCCGGGACAGGGGATACTATGGCTACACCTTC
>NA|TRBV4-1|TRBJ1-1|NA
CASSQDLSKPEAFF
TGCGCCAGCAGCCAAGATCTGTCTAAACCTGAAGCTTTCTTT
>NA|TRBV18|TRBJ1-4|NA
CASSPREGSEKLFF
TGTGCCAGCTCACCGAGGGAGGGTAGCGAAAAACTGTTTTTT
>NA|TRBV14|TRBJ1-2|NA
CASRVTGLDGYTF
TGTGCCAGCAGGGTAACAGGGTTGGATGGCTACACCTTC
>NA|TRBV19|TRBJ2-1|TRBD2
CASQIAGGGYNEQFF
TGTGCCAGCCAAATAGCGGGAGGAGGGTACAATGAGCAGTTCTTC
>NA|TRBV29-1|TRBJ2-6|NA
CSVEGAPGANVLTF
TGCAGCGTTGAAGGCGCCCCTGGGGCCAACGTCCTGACTTTC
>NA|TRBV2|TRBJ2-3|TRBD2
CASSGSGSPDTQYF
TGTGCCAGCAGTGGTAGCGGGAGCCCAGATACGCAGTATTTT
>once|TRBV30|TRBJ1-3|TRBD1
CAWTPIRQGPSGNTIYF
TGTGCCTGGACCCCAATTCGACAGGGTCCCTCTGGAAACACCATATATTTT
>NA|TRBV10-3|TRBJ1-5|TRBD1
CAISESKDRDYQPQHF
TGTGCCATCAGTGAGTCGAAGGACAGGGATTATCAGCCCCAGCATTTT
>NA|TRBV5-8|TRBJ2-7|TRBD1
CASRRTGGTYEQYF
TGTGCCAGCAGGCGGACAGGGGGCACCTACGAGCAGTACTTC
>NA|TRBV3-1/TRBV3-2|TRBJ1-3|TRBD1
CASSPDRERNTIYF
TGTGCCAGCAGCCCCGACAGGGAGCGAAACACCATATATTTT
>NA|TRBV27|TRBJ1-5|NA
CASSTGGSNQPQHF
TGTGCCAGCAGTACGGGGGGTAGCAATCAGCCCCAGCATTTT
>NA|TRBV2|TRBJ1-5|TRBD1
CASKTGQGVGQPQHF
TGTGCCAGCAAAACGGGACAGGGAGTCGGTCAGCCCCAGCATTTT
>NA|TRBV16|TRBJ2-5|NA
CASSQWAEQETQYF
TGTGCCAGCAGCCAATGGGCAGAGCAAGAGACCCAGTACTTC
>NA|TRBV19|TRBJ1-5|TRBD1
CASSKGAETNSNQPQHF
TGTGCCAGTAGTAAGGGGGCGGAGACAAATAGCAATCAGCCCCAGCATTTT
>NA|TRBV6-5|TRBJ2-5|TRBD1
CASRGTGVDETQYF
TGTGCCAGTCGAGGGACAGGGGTCGATGAGACCCAGTACTTC
>NA|TRBV6-1|TRBJ2-5|TRBD2
CASSVAGGGETQYF
TGTGCCAGCAGTGTAGCGGGAGGCGGGGAGACCCAGTACTTC
>NA|TRBV6-5|TRBJ1-6|TRBD1
CASRPPTGGSPLHF
TGTGCCAGCAGACCGCCGACAGGGGGATCACCCCTCCACTTT
>NA|TRBV28|TRBJ1-1|TRBD1
CASSLWVGQGANTEAFF
TGTGCCAGCAGTTTATGGGTTGGGCAGGGGGCGAACACTGAAGCTTTCTTT
>once|TRBV19|TRBJ2-2|TRBD2
CASSMVGAGNSGTGELFF
TGTGCCAGTAGTATGGTCGGAGCGGGAAATTCGGGGACCGGGGAGCTGTTTTTT
>few|TRBV4-1|TRBJ1-1|NA
CASSQTWTDLGTEAFF
TGCGCCAGCAGCCAAACCTGGACGGACTTGGGCACTGAAGCTTTCTTT
>NA|TRBV5-1|TRBJ1-4|NA
CASSLGGYEKLFF
TGCGCCAGCAGCTTGGGAGGGTATGAAAAACTGTTTTTT
>NA|TRBV6-1|TRBJ2-1|TRBD1
CASSEGRQGRPFF
TGTGCCAGCAGTGAAGGCCGACAGGGGAGACCGTTCTTC
>NA|TRBV6-2/TRBV6-3|TRBJ2-7|TRBD1
CASSYSPLTGSSYEQYF
TGTGCCAGCAGTTACTCCCCCCTGACAGGGAGCTCCTACGAGCAGTACTTC
>NA|TRBV24-1|TRBJ2-2|TRBD1
CATQDRGRGGELFF
TGTGCCACTCAGGACAGGGGTCGTGGCGGGGAGCTGTTTTTT
>NA|TRBV14|TRBJ1-6|NA
CASSPREPNSPLHF
TGTGCCAGCAGCCCTCGGGAACCTAATTCACCCCTCCACTTT